One sample yielded the 16 T cell receptor beta chains listed below, sequenced in a study of regulatory T cells in long-lasting Graves disease (dated by TCRdb to the early 2020s). The library was generated by multiplex PCR. The listed sequencing device is Illumina HiSeq 4000. iRepertoire HTBI primers and Arm-PCR amplification of CDR3 regions were used to construct TCR beta libraries. TCRdb itself trimmed the public reads at Q25 with fastp, ran MiXCR and retained productive beta chains. A single entry per CDR3 protein holds the most common genes and DNA from its merged rows. Present in this sample are about 540,000 distinct CDR3 sequences, roughly 12% of which were seen just once. The top ten constitute roughly a tenth of the sample. In light of the paper, this sample's time point label describes: newly diagnosed GD, antithyroid drugs for less than 3 months. RNA was extracted from PBMCs in TRIzol for both TCR sequencing and RNA sequencing.

These data also formed part of another study, on T cells in Graves' hyperthyroidism and ophthalmopathy.

The source was peripheral blood mononuclear cells (PBMCs), collected at new diagnosis, from a patient treated with antithyroid drugs. The receptors originated from a man aged 25-40 years with Graves disease. Donor details come from another sample of the same person, matched by shared clones.

The rearrangement joins TRBV6-1 to TRBJ1-6; perhaps TRBD1 as D (6 bases). The germline V gene encodes CDR1 MNHNS and CDR2 SASEGT. V lost 8 bases and J lost 3, with 20 bases in between. The CDR3 contains 17 residues. CDR3 sequence reads: CASLPTGSPYYNSPLHF. CDR3 DNA: TGTGCCAGCCTACCTACAGGGTCCCCCTACTATAATTCACCCCTCCACTTT.

This clonotype was observed a few times. This chain uses TRBV19 with TRBJ2-1, with D unresolved. Trimming pared 9 bases from V and 9 bases from J, leaving 12 bases between. The CDR3 is made up of 11 amino acids. Germline lookup yields CDR1 LNHDA and CDR2 SQIVND (reference sequence). CDR3 region: CASSQLSEQFF. The CDR3 nucleotides read TGTGCCAGCAGTCAGCTCAGTGAGCAGTTCTTC. The variable domain in full, completed from reference TRBV19 and TRBJ2-1, reads DGGITQSPKYLFRKEGQNVTLSCEQNLNHDAMYWYRQDPGQGLRLIYYSQIVNDFQKGDIAEGYSVSREKKESFPLTVTSAQKNPTAFYLCASSQLSEQFFGPGTRLTVL.

This clonotype was counted at least ten times. This chain joins TRBV27 and TRBJ2-2; unclear D gene. CDR3 length equals 14 residues. Germline CDR1 and CDR2: MNHEY and SMNVEV (reference sequence). V gave up 5 bases and J gave up 4 bases, with 11 bases separating them. The CDR3 nucleotides are TGTGCCAGCAGTGCCCCTCCTCCCACCGGGGAGCTGTTTTTT. This codes for CASSAPPPTGELFF.

The sample holds a few counts of this clonotype. V usage is TRBV18 and J usage is TRBJ1-5; D is uncertain. CDR1 KGHSH and CDR2 LQKENI come from the germline V gene. V lost 3 bases and J lost 1, with 13 bases in between. This CDR3 comprises 16 residues. The CDR3 coding sequence is TGTGCCAGCTCACCTAGGGCCGCGGGAAGCAATCAGCCCCAGCATTTT. This gives the protein CASSPRAAGSNQPQHF.

The gene calls are TRBV29-1 and TRBJ1-2; D may be TRBD1 (6 bases). Trimming cost V 7 bases and J 0 bases, with 12 bases left between them. The CDR3 totals 13 residues. The V gene's germline CDR1 is SQVTM and CDR2 ANQGSEA. The CDR3: CSDGDTSNYGYTF. The DNA of the CDR3 is TGCAGCGATGGGGACACTTCTAACTATGGCTACACCTTC.

This clonotype has at least ten counts. This chain uses TRBV14 with TRBJ2-5; D is ambiguous. Deletions cut 4 bases from V and 0 bases from J, with 9 bases between. Germline V gene sequence: CDR1 SGHDN, CDR2 FVKESK. The CDR3 consists of 14 residues. CDR3 nucleotide sequence: TGTGCCAGCAGCCGTGCGGACCACCAAGAGACCCAGTACTTC. Translated, it gives CASSRADHQETQYF.

V is TRBV30 and J is TRBJ2-5, with a possible D match to TRBD2 (6 bases). Trimming removed 3 bases from V and 1 base from J, with 12 bases in between. There are 14 residues in the CDR3. Germline V lookup: CDR1 GTSNPN, CDR2 SVGIG (reference sequence). CDR3 residues: CAWRMGGAQETQYF. The DNA of the CDR3 is TGTGCCTGGAGAATGGGCGGGGCCCAAGAGACCCAGTACTTC.

This clonotype was seen more than once but under ten times. In nucleotides, the CDR3 is TGTGCCAGCAGCCAAGGAGGCAAAAGTGGCGGGGGATACAGCTCCTACGAGCAGTACTTC. Amino acid sequence: CASSQGGKSGGGYSSYEQYF. The rearrangement uses TRBV3-1 and TRBJ2-7, with 7 bases lining up with TRBD2. With 1 base clipped from V and 0 bases from J, the junction kept 18 bases outside the gene matches. CDR3 length equals 20 residues. The V gene's germline CDR1 is LGHDT and CDR2 YNNKEL (reference sequence).

The chain recombines TRBV5-1 with TRBJ2-2, with 7 bases that match TRBD2. V lost 2 bases, J lost 0 bases, and 13 bases stayed unmatched. The CDR3 is 19 amino acids. Germline values: CDR1 SGHRS, CDR2 YFSETQ. The CDR3 nucleotides are TGCGCCAGCAGCTTAAACACCCCAACTAGCGACACGAACACCGGGGAGCTGTTTTTT. This encodes CASSLNTPTSDTNTGELFF.

This clonotype was recorded at least ten times. The rearrangement joins TRBV27 to TRBJ2-7; D perhaps matches TRBD2 (6 bases). Germline CDR1 is MNHEY and CDR2 is SMNVEV (reference sequence). Trimming cost V 5 bases and J 0 bases, with 14 bases left between them. The length of the CDR3 is 15 residues. The CDR3 is CASSPRGLGSYEQYF. DNA of the CDR3: TGTGCCAGCAGTCCCCGGGGGTTGGGCTCCTACGAGCAGTACTTC.

This clonotype came up a few times. The chain employs TRBV9 and TRBJ2-7; D is ambiguous. CDR1 SGDLS and CDR2 YYNGEE come from the germline V gene. This CDR3 comprises 14 residues. V was clipped by 1 base and J by 6 bases, with 14 bases between them. CDR3 protein: CASSVTSPASEQYF. DNA for the CDR3: TGTGCCAGCAGCGTAACAAGCCCGGCTTCCGAGCAGTACTTC.

In its sample, this clonotype was seen many times. V usage is TRBV10-3 and J usage is TRBJ2-5, with D possibly being TRBD2 (5 bases). CDR1 and CDR2 (germline): ENHRY, SYGVKD. This CDR3 region has 14 residues. Between the trimmed V and J ends, which lost 0 bases and 1 base, there was a span of 6 bases. This CDR3 reads CAISESGSQETQYF. CDR3 sequence (DNA): TGTGCCATCAGTGAGTCAGGGAGCCAAGAGACCCAGTACTTC.

This clonotype has a count of ten or more. CDR3 residues: CASFRGTLNEQFF. DNA of the CDR3: TGTGCCAGCTTTAGGGGCACCCTCAATGAGCAGTTCTTC. The genes are TRBV2 and TRBJ2-1; D perhaps matches TRBD1 (5 bases). V was shortened by 8 bases and J by 6 bases, with 14 bases between the two germline ends. Germline CDR1 is SNHLY and CDR2 is FYNNEI. The CDR3 extends over 13 amino acids.

This clonotype has a count of ten or more. The chain joins TRBV7-2 to TRBJ2-7; 7 bases fit TRBD1. Germline V CDR1 and CDR2: SGHTA, FQGNSA. This CDR3 is 13 amino acids long. With 4 bases clipped from V and 7 bases from J, the junction kept 7 bases outside the gene matches. The CDR3, as DNA: TGTGCCAGCAGCTCACAGGGGCGCGGGGAGCAGTACTTC. Translated, it gives CASSSQGRGEQYF.

This clonotype was recorded at least ten times. The chain combines TRBV27 with TRBJ2-7; possibly TRBD2 for D (6 bases). Deletions cut 6 bases from V and 3 bases from J, with 12 bases between. Germline V gene lookup returns CDR1 MNHEY and CDR2 SMNVEV (reference sequence). The CDR3 extends over 13 amino acids. For the CDR3, the DNA is TGTGCCAGCAGGCTTTTGGGAGGCTACGAGCAGTACTTC. Translated, it gives CASRLLGGYEQYF.

This clonotype was seen many times. V is TRBV19 and J is TRBJ2-1; 8 bases match TRBD2. The length of the CDR3 is 18 residues. V lost 5 bases and J lost 1; bases outside the gene matches: 13. Germline values: CDR1 LNHDA, CDR2 SQIVND (reference sequence). The DNA of the CDR3 is TGTGCCAGTAGTGCAGGTTTTTTCGGGGGGGTGTCCTACAATGAGCAGTTCTTC. Amino acid sequence: CASSAGFFGGVSYNEQFF.